The rows below give T cell receptor beta chains drawn from one sample of a study of blood T cell repertoires in COVID-19. The repertoire was sequenced with immunoSEQ multiplex PCR; TCRdb's copy has only in-frame clones and lacks some. The table lists fewer than 350,000 clones, about 88% of them singletons, with just over 1% in the top ten. The sequenced sample consisted of PBMCs or T cells enriched from blood (not recorded which). These receptors were obtained from a woman aged 25 to 45 who had been exposed to COVID-19. CDR3s include the opening cysteine and the closing phenylalanine or tryptophan. The D gene is left open where the match is weak. Clone size is given for some rows only: seen once, a few or many times, or a class if the clone is expanded.

j_call: TRBJ2-1; d_call: NA; v_call: TRBV5-1; clone_size: NA; cdr3_nt: TGCGCCAGCAGCTTGGAGCTCGCGGGCAATGAGCAGTTCTTC; cdr3_aa: CASSLELAGNEQFF
j_call: TRBJ1-5; d_call: TRBD1; v_call: TRBV7-8; clone_size: NA; cdr3_nt: TGTGCCAGCAGCGCCACGGGACAGGGAAATCAGCCCCAGCATTTT; cdr3_aa: CASSATGQGNQPQHF
j_call: TRBJ2-3; d_call: TRBD1; v_call: TRBV28; clone_size: NA; cdr3_nt: TGTGCCAGCAGTTTTGACAGGGCGGATACGCAGTATTTT; cdr3_aa: CASSFDRADTQYF
j_call: TRBJ1-6; d_call: TRBD1; v_call: TRBV28; clone_size: NA; cdr3_nt: TGTGCCAGCAGTCTGACAGGGGCGGGTTCACCCCTCCACTTT; cdr3_aa: CASSLTGAGSPLHF
j_call: TRBJ2-1; d_call: TRBD2; v_call: TRBV15; clone_size: NA; cdr3_nt: TGTGCCACCAGCAGGGGACTAGACTGGTATTCCTACAATGAGCAGTTCTTC; cdr3_aa: CATSRGLDWYSYNEQFF
j_call: TRBJ1-1; d_call: TRBD1; v_call: TRBV19; clone_size: NA; cdr3_nt: TGTGCCAGTAGTGGCGGCTTAATACAGGGGAGGCACACTGAAGCTTTCTTT; cdr3_aa: CASSGGLIQGRHTEAFF
j_call: TRBJ2-1; d_call: NA; v_call: TRBV2; clone_size: NA; cdr3_nt: TGTGCCAGCAGTGAAGCGGACGCGGGACTGAGCTCCTACAATGAGCAGTTCTTC; cdr3_aa: CASSEADAGLSSYNEQFF
j_call: TRBJ1-1; d_call: TRBD1; v_call: TRBV28; clone_size: NA; cdr3_nt: TGTGCCAGCAGAGACAGGGGGCTCACTGAAGCTTTCTTT; cdr3_aa: CASRDRGLTEAFF
j_call: TRBJ2-5; d_call: NA; v_call: TRBV2; clone_size: few; cdr3_nt: TGTGCCAGCAGTGAAGGCGGGTTGGGTGAGACCCAGTACTTC; cdr3_aa: CASSEGGLGETQYF
j_call: TRBJ1-5; d_call: NA; v_call: TRBV12-5; clone_size: NA; cdr3_nt: TGTGCTAGTGGTTCGACAGGCCCTCATCAGCCCCAGCATTTT; cdr3_aa: CASGSTGPHQPQHF
j_call: TRBJ2-7; d_call: TRBD2; v_call: TRBV13; clone_size: NA; cdr3_nt: TGTGCCAGCAGCTTAGCCCTTCCCCGGGGGGCCTACGAGCAGTACTTC; cdr3_aa: CASSLALPRGAYEQYF
j_call: TRBJ1-1; d_call: NA; v_call: TRBV2; clone_size: NA; cdr3_nt: TGTGCCAGCAGTGGTGTGGAGACTGAAGCTTTCTTT; cdr3_aa: CASSGVETEAFF
j_call: TRBJ2-2; d_call: NA; v_call: TRBV7-6; clone_size: NA; cdr3_nt: TGTGCCAGCAGCTCCTCGAACACCGGGGAGCTGTTTTTT; cdr3_aa: CASSSSNTGELFF
j_call: TRBJ1-6; d_call: TRBD1; v_call: TRBV18; clone_size: NA; cdr3_nt: TGTGCCAGCTCACTGGGACAGGGGGCGTTAAATTCACCCCTCCACTTT; cdr3_aa: CASSLGQGALNSPLHF
j_call: TRBJ2-7; d_call: TRBD2; v_call: TRBV7-2; clone_size: NA; cdr3_nt: TGTGCCAGCAGGGGACTAGCGGGAGAGTACGAGCAGTACTTC; cdr3_aa: CASRGLAGEYEQYF
j_call: TRBJ2-7; d_call: NA; v_call: TRBV5-4; clone_size: few; cdr3_nt: TGTGCCAGCAGCTTCGGAACAGGCGAGCAGTACTTC; cdr3_aa: CASSFGTGEQYF
j_call: TRBJ1-2; d_call: TRBD1; v_call: TRBV5-6; clone_size: NA; cdr3_nt: TGTGCCAGCAGCCAGGGACAGGGGCGATTTATGGAGTGGTATGGCTACACCTTC; cdr3_aa: CASSQGQGRFMEWYGYTF
j_call: TRBJ1-4; d_call: TRBD1; v_call: TRBV28; clone_size: NA; cdr3_nt: TGTGCCAGCAGTGCCGGGACAGTTAATGAAAAACTGTTTTTT; cdr3_aa: CASSAGTVNEKLFF
j_call: TRBJ1-1; d_call: NA; v_call: TRBV7-8; clone_size: NA; cdr3_nt: TGTGCCAGCAGCTTACAACAGGGCTATGAAGCTTTCTTT; cdr3_aa: CASSLQQGYEAFF
j_call: TRBJ1-1; d_call: NA; v_call: TRBV6-5; clone_size: NA; cdr3_nt: TGTGCCACCTTACGTCTTCTCGGGAACACTGAAGCTTTCTTT; cdr3_aa: CATLRLLGNTEAFF
j_call: TRBJ2-3; d_call: NA; v_call: TRBV11-3; clone_size: NA; cdr3_nt: TGTGCCAGCAGCTTCAGACTGTCAACTAGCACAGATACGCAGTATTTT; cdr3_aa: CASSFRLSTSTDTQYF
j_call: TRBJ2-1; d_call: TRBD2; v_call: TRBV6-2/TRBV6-3; clone_size: few; cdr3_nt: TGTGCCAGCAGTTACCTGGCTAGCGGAGGTCATGAGCAGTTCTTC; cdr3_aa: CASSYLASGGHEQFF
j_call: TRBJ2-3; d_call: NA; v_call: TRBV21-1; clone_size: NA; cdr3_nt: TGTGCCAGCAGCACCTCGACTAGCTTGAGCACAGATACGCAGTATTTT; cdr3_aa: CASSTSTSLSTDTQYF
j_call: TRBJ1-1; d_call: NA; v_call: TRBV18; clone_size: NA; cdr3_nt: TGTGCCAGCTCACTCCGACAGAGACAAAACACTGAAGCTTTCTTT; cdr3_aa: CASSLRQRQNTEAFF